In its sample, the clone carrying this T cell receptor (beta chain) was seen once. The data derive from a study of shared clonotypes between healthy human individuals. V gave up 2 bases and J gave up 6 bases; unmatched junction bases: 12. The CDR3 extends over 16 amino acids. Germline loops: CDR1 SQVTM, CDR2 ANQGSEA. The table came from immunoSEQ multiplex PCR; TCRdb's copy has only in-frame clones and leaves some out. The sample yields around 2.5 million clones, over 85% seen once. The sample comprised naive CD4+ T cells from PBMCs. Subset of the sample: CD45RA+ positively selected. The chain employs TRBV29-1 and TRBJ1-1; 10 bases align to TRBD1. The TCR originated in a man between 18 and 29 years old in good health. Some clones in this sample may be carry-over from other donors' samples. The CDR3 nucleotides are TGCAGCGTTGAACACCTGACGACAGGGGGCCTATCTGAAGCTTTCTTT. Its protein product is CSVEHLTTGGLSEAFF.